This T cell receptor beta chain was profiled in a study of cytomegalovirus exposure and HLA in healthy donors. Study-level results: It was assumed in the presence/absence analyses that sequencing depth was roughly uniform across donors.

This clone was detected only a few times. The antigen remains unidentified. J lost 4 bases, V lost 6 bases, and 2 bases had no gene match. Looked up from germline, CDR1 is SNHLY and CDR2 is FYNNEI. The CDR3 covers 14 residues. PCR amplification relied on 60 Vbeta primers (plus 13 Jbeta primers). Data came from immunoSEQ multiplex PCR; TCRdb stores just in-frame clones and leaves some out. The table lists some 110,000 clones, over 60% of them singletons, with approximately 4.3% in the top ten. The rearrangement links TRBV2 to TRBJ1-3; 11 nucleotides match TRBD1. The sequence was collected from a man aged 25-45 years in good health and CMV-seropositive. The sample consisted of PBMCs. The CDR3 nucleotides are TGTGCCAGCAGGGACAGGGGGCTCGGAAACACCATATATTTT. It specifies CASRDRGLGNTIYF.